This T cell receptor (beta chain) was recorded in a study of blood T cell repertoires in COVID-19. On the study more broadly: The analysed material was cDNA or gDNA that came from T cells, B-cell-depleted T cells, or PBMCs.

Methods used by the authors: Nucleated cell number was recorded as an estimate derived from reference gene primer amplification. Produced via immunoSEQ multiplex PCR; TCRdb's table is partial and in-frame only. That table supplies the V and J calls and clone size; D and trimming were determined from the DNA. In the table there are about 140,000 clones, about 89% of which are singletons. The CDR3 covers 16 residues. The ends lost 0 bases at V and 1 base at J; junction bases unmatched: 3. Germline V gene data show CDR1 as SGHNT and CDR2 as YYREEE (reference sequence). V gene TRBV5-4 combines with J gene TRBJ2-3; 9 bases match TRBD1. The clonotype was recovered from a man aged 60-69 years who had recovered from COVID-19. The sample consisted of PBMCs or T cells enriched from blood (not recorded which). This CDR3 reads CASSLVRTGGTDTQYF. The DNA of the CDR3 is TGTGCCAGCAGCTTGGTAAGGACAGGGGGCACAGATACGCAGTATTTT.